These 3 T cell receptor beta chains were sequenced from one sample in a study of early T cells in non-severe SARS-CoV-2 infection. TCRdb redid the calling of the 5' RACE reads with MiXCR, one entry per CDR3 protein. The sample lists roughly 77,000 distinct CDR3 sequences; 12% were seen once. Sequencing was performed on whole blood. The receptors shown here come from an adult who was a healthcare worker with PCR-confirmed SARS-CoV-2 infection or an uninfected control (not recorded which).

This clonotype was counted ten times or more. CDR3 bases: TGTGCCAGCAGCTTAGCATCTGGAAACACCATATATTTT. This gives the protein CASSLASGNTIYF. The V gene is TRBV7-6, the J gene TRBJ1-3, with D unresolved. CDR1 and CDR2 from the germline V gene are SGHVS and FNYEAQ. Trimming took 0 bases from V and 1 from J, leaving 1 base between them. The CDR3 is made up of 13 amino acids. Complete variable domain (other parts from reference TRBV7-6 and TRBJ1-3): GAGVSQSPRYKVTKRGQDVALRCDPISGHVSLYWYRQALGQGPEFLTYFNYEAQQDKSGLPNDRFSAERPEGSISTLTIQRTEQRDSAMYRCASSLASGNTIYFGEGSWLTVV.

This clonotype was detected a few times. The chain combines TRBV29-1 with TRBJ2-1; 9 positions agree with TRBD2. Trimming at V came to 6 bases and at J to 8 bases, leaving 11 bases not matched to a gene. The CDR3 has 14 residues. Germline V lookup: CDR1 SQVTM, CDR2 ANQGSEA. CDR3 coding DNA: TGCAGCGTCGACTCGGGACTAGCTCTTGATGAGCAGTTCTTC. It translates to CSVDSGLALDEQFF.

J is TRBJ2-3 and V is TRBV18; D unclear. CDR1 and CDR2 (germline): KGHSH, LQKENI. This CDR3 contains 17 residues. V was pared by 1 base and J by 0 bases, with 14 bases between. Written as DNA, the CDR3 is TGTGCCAGCTCACCACTCAGCCAGCCGACCAGCACAGATACGCAGTATTTT. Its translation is CASSPLSQPTSTDTQYF.